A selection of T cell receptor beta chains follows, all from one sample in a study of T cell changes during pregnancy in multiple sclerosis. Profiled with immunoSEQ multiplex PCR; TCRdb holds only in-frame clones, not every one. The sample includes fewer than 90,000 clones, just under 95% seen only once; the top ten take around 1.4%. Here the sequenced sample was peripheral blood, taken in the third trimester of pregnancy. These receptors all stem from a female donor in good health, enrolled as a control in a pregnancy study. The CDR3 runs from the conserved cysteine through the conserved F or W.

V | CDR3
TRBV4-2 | CASRQGGVEQPQHF
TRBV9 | CASSPRTSTDTQYF
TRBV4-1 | CASSQGQGHGYTF
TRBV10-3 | CAISESQNRALLNTEAFF
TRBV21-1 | CASSSYYRGIAKNIQYF
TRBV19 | CASNGVRTGELFF
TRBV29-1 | CSVAGGSVTQYF
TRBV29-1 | CSVSDRGTYEQYF
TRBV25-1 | CASGDRSTNEKLFF
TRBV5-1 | CASSLGQGFTDTQYF
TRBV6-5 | CASSYLREGTDTQYF
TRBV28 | CASSPILKGWTEAFF
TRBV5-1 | CASSLPQISGANVLTF
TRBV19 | CASSIGGGLTEAFF
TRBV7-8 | CASSFSTGEVGTEAFF
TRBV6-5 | CASRNAGGEQYF
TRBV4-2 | CASSQGEPPGLQSDTQYF
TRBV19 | CASSVGQVNTGELFF
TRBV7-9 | CASSLSNQPQHF
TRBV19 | CASSIATSGSVNEQFF
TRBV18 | CASSPSDEKLFF
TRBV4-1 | CASSHDGQREQYF
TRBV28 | CASSLGGSSEQYF
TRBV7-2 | CASSLRGDRNYGYTF
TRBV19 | CASSMFAETQYF
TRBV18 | CASSPTSGGNNEQFF
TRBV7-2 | CASSLALLTRDSREQYF
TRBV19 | CASSTPQGVFNNEQFF
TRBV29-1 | CSVAEQRRQPQHF
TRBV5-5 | CASSLAWQNSGANVLTF
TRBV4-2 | CASSPERGMSGNTIYF
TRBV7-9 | CASSRSGTGEGSAKNIQYF
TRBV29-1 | CSVEDRRTHDSPGNSPLHF
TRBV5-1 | CASRTGSQETQYF